A selection of T cell receptor beta chains follows, all from one sample in a study of T cell clonotyping in hematopoietic cell transplantation. The repertoire was sequenced with immunoSEQ multiplex PCR; TCRdb's copy has only in-frame clones and lacks some. This sample yields about 69,000 clones, of which around 94% are seen a single time; 1.6% belongs to the top ten. Sequenced sample: peripheral blood mononuclear cells. The receptors derive from a man aged 45-65 years in good health. Some clones in this sample may be carry-over from other donors' samples. Both conserved end residues are part of each CDR3. D genes are given only for firm matches. Not all rows give a size; the values are once, few, many and, for expanded clones, a class.

d_call,j_call,v_call,clone_size,cdr3_nt,cdr3_aa
-,TRBJ1-6,TRBV7-2,-,TGTGCCAGCAGCTTAGACTGGCAAGGTAGCTCACCCCTCCACTTT,CASSLDWQGSSPLHF
-,TRBJ1-1,TRBV5-6,-,TGTGCCAGCAGCTTGGGATGGGATTTACGGGTTCCAATGAACACTGAAGCTTTCTTT,CASSLGWDLRVPMNTEAFF
TRBD2,TRBJ2-1,TRBV5-4,-,TGTGCCAGCAGGCTTCCAGGGACTAATTCCTACAATGAGCAGTTCTTC,CASRLPGTNSYNEQFF
-,TRBJ1-1,TRBV10-3,-,TGTGCCATCAGCCGGGAACAGGGAACCCCTGAAGCTTTCTTT,CAISREQGTPEAFF
-,TRBJ2-1,TRBV10-3,-,TGTGCCATCTCCGGACTCTACAATGAGCAGTTCTTC,CAISGLYNEQFF
-,TRBJ1-2,TRBV5-6,once,TGTGCCAGCAGCTTAAGGACTGTTAACTATGGCTACACCTTC,CASSLRTVNYGYTF
-,TRBJ1-5,TRBV28,-,TGTGCCAGCAGCTACCGACAGGACCATCAGCCCCAGCATTTT,CASSYRQDHQPQHF
-,TRBJ2-1,TRBV6-5,once,TGTGCCAGCAGTTACCGGGAGTACAATGAGCAGTTCTTC,CASSYREYNEQFF
-,TRBJ2-7,TRBV5-4,-,TGTGCCAGCAGCCCCGTTAACGGGCAGGGAAACGAGCAGTACTTC,CASSPVNGQGNEQYF
-,TRBJ2-3,TRBV6-5,-,TGTGCCAGCACGAGAGGGGGAAACACAGATACGCAGTATTTT,CASTRGGNTDTQYF
-,TRBJ1-1,TRBV28,-,TGTGCCAGCAGTTTTCGGGACACTGAAGCTTTCTTT,CASSFRDTEAFF
TRBD1,TRBJ2-7,TRBV25-1,-,TGTGCCAGCAGTACCCCCCGCCAGGGGGAAGAGCAGTACTTC,CASSTPRQGEEQYF
-,TRBJ2-1,TRBV7-3,-,TGTGCCAGCAGCTTAGGCGGGGATGAGCAGTTCTTC,CASSLGGDEQFF
-,TRBJ2-3,TRBV6-1,-,TGTGCCAGCAGTGAAGCCTACAGCACAGATACGCAGTATTTT,CASSEAYSTDTQYF
TRBD1,TRBJ1-4,TRBV29-1,-,TGCAGCGTTGGGACAGGGTCTGAAAAACTGTTTTTT,CSVGTGSEKLFF
-,TRBJ2-3,TRBV9,-,TGTGCCAGCAGCTTAAACATAGCGGAAAGCACAGATACGCAGTATTTT,CASSLNIAESTDTQYF
-,TRBJ1-1,TRBV14,-,TGTGCCAGCAGCCCAAACTTTTTTCGGGTAGTTTCAATGAACACTGAAGCTTTCTTT,CASSPNFFRVVSMNTEAFF
-,TRBJ2-7,TRBV6-1,-,TGTGCCAGCAGCAGGGACGGGTTTTACGAGCAGTACTTC,CASSRDGFYEQYF
-,TRBJ2-1,TRBV7-2,-,TGTGCCAGCAGCCCTCCGAGCTCCTACAATGAGCAGTTCTTC,CASSPPSSYNEQFF
TRBD2,TRBJ2-7,TRBV5-6,-,TGTGCCAGCAGCTCGGAACGGACTAGCGGGCTCTACGAGCAGTACTTC,CASSSERTSGLYEQYF
TRBD1,TRBJ1-2,TRBV7-9,-,TGTGCCAGCAGCTCGTCCGGGACAGCTTATGGCTACACCTTC,CASSSSGTAYGYTF
-,TRBJ2-5,TRBV9,-,TGTGCCAGCAGCTCTTACGTAAATCAAGAGACCCAGTACTTC,CASSSYVNQETQYF
-,TRBJ1-1,TRBV2,-,TGTGCCAGTTCGGGACAAAAGAACACTGAAGCTTTCTTT,CASSGQKNTEAFF
TRBD2,TRBJ2-7,TRBV27,-,TGTGCCAGCAGGGCGGGAGCATACGAGCAGTACTTC,CASRAGAYEQYF
-,TRBJ2-7,TRBV7-2,-,TGTGCCAGCAGCTGGACGGGGCTAGCAGACTACGAGCAGTACTTC,CASSWTGLADYEQYF
-,TRBJ1-1,TRBV6-6,-,TGTGCCAGCAGTTATTTCGACAGGTTAGAATTTGATGAAGCTTTCTTT,CASSYFDRLEFDEAFF
-,TRBJ1-2,TRBV2,-,TGTGCCAGCCGACAGCGATATGGCTACACCTTC,CASRQRYGYTF
TRBD1,TRBJ2-7,TRBV7-8,-,TGTGCCAGCAGCTTAACCTCGACAGGGGCCCTAACCTACGAGCAGTACTTC,CASSLTSTGALTYEQYF
-,TRBJ1-2,TRBV29-1,-,TGCAGCGTTGGTCAGGGGTTGGGCTACACCTTC,CSVGQGLGYTF
TRBD2,TRBJ2-3,TRBV5-1,-,TGCGCCAGCAGCTATAGCGGGGTGAGCACAGATACGCAGTATTTT,CASSYSGVSTDTQYF
-,TRBJ2-3,TRBV5-1,-,TGCGCCAGCAGCTCACAGGGTCAGGGAGGCACAGATACGCAGTATTTT,CASSSQGQGGTDTQYF
TRBD1,TRBJ2-7,TRBV6-5,-,TGTGCCAGCAGTTACTCGGGGCAGGGGGCGTACGAGCAGTACTTC,CASSYSGQGAYEQYF
-,TRBJ1-5,TRBV2,-,TGTGCCAGCAGTGAAAGTTCAACAGATTGGAATCAGCCCCAGCATTTT,CASSESSTDWNQPQHF
TRBD2,TRBJ2-3,TRBV7-2,-,TGTGCCAGCAGCCTCTTAGCGGGGAGCACAGATACGCAGTATTTT,CASSLLAGSTDTQYF
-,TRBJ1-4,TRBV7-6,-,TGTGCCAGCAGCTTAGCGGCGGCGCAGGGATCGGCAAATGAAAAACTGTTTTTT,CASSLAAAQGSANEKLFF
-,TRBJ2-7,TRBV27,-,TGTGCCAGCAGTTCAGGACTCACGCCCGCCGAGCAGTACTTC,CASSSGLTPAEQYF
-,TRBJ2-3,TRBV29-1,-,TGCAGCGTTGAACTAGGCCGAGGGGATACGCAGTATTTT,CSVELGRGDTQYF